The 16 T cell receptor beta chains presented below share a single source sample, sequenced in a study of long-term antiretroviral therapy in people with HIV. Sequencing used immunoSEQ v3.0 at survey level. Method: immunoSEQ multiplex PCR; TCRdb's copy keeps in-frame clones and lacks some. The sample includes about 19,000 clones, around 76% of them seen just once. The source material was unsorted PBMCs, sampled 0.5 years before starting antiretroviral therapy. Receptors originate from a woman aged 45-65 years with HIV.

V gene TRBV5-1 combines with J gene TRBJ2-3; 11 bases match TRBD2. The CDR3 sequence is 17 residues long. V gave up 4 bases and J gave up 0 bases; unmatched junction bases: 7. The germline V gene encodes CDR1 SGHRS and CDR2 YFSETQ. The CDR3 region is CASSQVSGGASTDTQYF. The CDR3 coding sequence is TGCGCCAGCAGCCAAGTTAGCGGGGGGGCTAGCACAGATACGCAGTATTTT.

The rearrangement joins TRBV7-7 to TRBJ2-5, with D possibly called TRBD1 or TRBD2 (5 bases each). The CDR3 runs 16 residues. Per germline, CDR1 SSHAT and CDR2 FNYEAQ (reference sequence). V was cut by 1 base and J by 2 bases, with 14 bases left in between. CDR3 residues: CASSLGEREGQETQYF. DNA for the CDR3: TGTGCCAGCAGCTTAGGCGAGAGAGAGGGGCAAGAGACCCAGTACTTC.

The table lists this clone with a count of one. V usage is TRBV10-3 and J usage is TRBJ2-3; 10 positions match TRBD1. Unmatched junction bases numbered 10, after V lost 3 bases and J lost 4 bases. CDR1 and CDR2 from the germline V gene are ENHRY and SYGVKD. This CDR3 is built from 17 residues. CDR3 region: CAISDSPGTGASDTQYF. CDR3 bases: TGTGCCATCAGTGATTCACCCGGGACAGGGGCTTCAGATACGCAGTATTTT.

The rearrangement uses TRBV7-9 and TRBJ1-2; D might be TRBD1 (5 bases). Germline V gene data show CDR1 as SEHNR and CDR2 as FQNEAQ (reference sequence). V lost 2 bases, J lost 6 bases, and 16 bases lay in between. The CDR3 contains 15 residues. CDR3 nucleotide sequence: TGTGCCAGCAGCTTACCCCAGGGTTTAAAGGATGGCTACACCTTC. It codes for CASSLPQGLKDGYTF.

The chain uses TRBV10-3 and TRBJ2-7; TRBD2 matches 8 bases. The CDR3 sequence is 14 residues long. V lost 3 bases, J lost 4 bases, and 5 bases stayed unmatched. CDR1 is ENHRY and CDR2 is SYGVKD in the germline V gene. The CDR3 sequence: CAISERAGDYEQYV. CDR3 in DNA: TGTGCCATCAGTGAAAGAGCGGGGGATTACGAGCAGTACGTC.

The CDR3 sequence is CATSTLGENTGELFF. The CDR3 region has the DNA TGTGCCACCAGCACCCTAGGGGAGAACACCGGGGAGCTGTTTTTT. J is TRBJ2-2 and V is TRBV15; TRBD1 might be the D (5 bases). CDR3 length: 15 residues. Trimming left V 4 bases short and J 1 base short, with 10 bases between. Germline CDR1 reads LNHNV; CDR2 reads YYDKDF (reference sequence).

The CDR3 nucleotides read TGTGCCAGCAGTTTTGTCGCGAACACCGGGGAGCTGTTTTTT. It is translated as CASSFVANTGELFF. The gene calls are TRBV27 and TRBJ2-2; no firm D call. V was shortened by 3 bases and J by 0 bases, with 5 bases between the two germline ends. The CDR3 is 14 residues long. Germline V lookup: CDR1 MNHEY, CDR2 SMNVEV (reference sequence).

The chain combines TRBV19 with TRBJ1-2; D gene unclear. The V gene's germline CDR1 is LNHDA and CDR2 SQIVND (reference sequence). This CDR3 is built from 13 residues. V was trimmed by 4 bases and J by 1 base, leaving 7 bases between them. The CDR3 here is CASSTDINYGYTF. The CDR3 nucleotides are TGTGCCAGTAGTACCGACATTAACTATGGCTACACCTTC.

The chain is built from TRBV5-6 and TRBJ2-1; D could derive from TRBD1 or TRBD2 (5 bases each). CDR3 length equals 16 residues. Germline loops: CDR1 SGHDT, CDR2 YYEEEE. V was clipped by 3 bases and J by 7 bases, with 20 bases between them. Here the CDR3 reads CASSWGRGPMANEQFF. In nucleotides, the CDR3 is TGTGCCAGCAGCTGGGGTCGGGGCCCCATGGCGAATGAGCAGTTCTTC.

CDR3 nucleotide sequence: TGCGCCAGCAGCCCCCGGGGAGTCGAAGAGGATACGCAGTATTTT. It translates to CASSPRGVEEDTQYF. The chain is built from TRBV4-1 and TRBJ2-3, with D maybe TRBD2 (5 bases). Looked up from germline, CDR1 is MGHRA and CDR2 is YSYEKL. V lost 4 bases to trimming and J lost 6 bases, with 17 bases between them. The CDR3 contains 15 residues.

Relative to its sample, this clone is medium-sized. The rearrangement joins TRBV5-6 to TRBJ1-5; 7 bases map to TRBD1. Per germline, CDR1 SGHDT and CDR2 YYEEEE. J gave up 12 bases and V 4 bases, and 7 bases lay outside the gene matches. There are 12 residues in the CDR3. The CDR3 DNA sequence: TGTGCCAGCAGCCCGAAACAGGGGCGCCAGCATTTT. Amino acids: CASSPKQGRQHF.

The chain is built from TRBV29-1 and TRBJ1-2; 10 nucleotides align to TRBD1. CDR1 is SQVTM, CDR2 ANQGSEA, per germline. The V gene end was trimmed by 6 bases and the J gene end by 8 bases; junction bases not matched to a gene: 15. The CDR3 consists of 15 residues. In DNA, the CDR3 is TGCAGCGTGGCCTATCGGGGGACAGGGGTAAACGGCTACACCTTC. It codes for CSVAYRGTGVNGYTF.

The chain employs TRBV29-1 and TRBJ2-7, with D unresolved. V lost 3 bases and J lost 3, with 6 bases in between. This CDR3 spans 11 amino acids. Germline V gene lookup returns CDR1 SQVTM and CDR2 ANQGSEA. As DNA, the CDR3 is TGCAGCGTTGAGGTCTACTACGAGCAGTACGTC. As protein: CSVEVYYEQYV.

The chain joins TRBV19 to TRBJ2-7; tentatively, D is TRBD2 (7 bases). The CDR3 contains 14 residues. Germline V gene data show CDR1 as LNHDA and CDR2 as SQIVND (reference sequence). The V end lost 5 bases, the J end lost 6 bases, and 17 bases lay between the germline ends. The CDR3 nucleotides read TGTGCCAGTAGTCTGGGGGGGCCTCCATCCGAGCAGTACTTC. Protein: CASSLGGPPSEQYF.

This chain links TRBV11-2 with TRBJ2-2, with D possibly TRBD1 on 6 matching bases. V was cut by 4 bases and J by 2 bases, with 11 bases left in between. The CDR3 contains 15 residues. Germline CDR1 reads SGHAT; CDR2 reads FQNNGV. The CDR3 coding sequence is TGTGCCAGCAGCTCAGGACAGATAAACACCGGGGAGCTGTTTTTT. Its translation is CASSSGQINTGELFF.

The genes are TRBV7-6 and TRBJ2-7; no firm D call. This CDR3 has 14 residues. V was cut by 1 base and J by 2 bases, with 9 bases left in between. Germline CDR1 is SGHVS and CDR2 is FNYEAQ. CDR3 nucleotides: TGTGCCAGCAGCTTAGAGCCAGATACCTACGAGCAGTACTTC. Translation: CASSLEPDTYEQYF.